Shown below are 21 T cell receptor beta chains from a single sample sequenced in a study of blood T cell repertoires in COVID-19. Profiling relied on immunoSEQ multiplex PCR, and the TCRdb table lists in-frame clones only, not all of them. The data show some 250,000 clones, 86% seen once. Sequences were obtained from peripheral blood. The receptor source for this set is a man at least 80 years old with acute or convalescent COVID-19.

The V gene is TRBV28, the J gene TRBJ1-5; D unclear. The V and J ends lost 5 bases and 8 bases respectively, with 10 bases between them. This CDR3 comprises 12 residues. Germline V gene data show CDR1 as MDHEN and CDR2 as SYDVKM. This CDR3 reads CASSLLVEPQHF. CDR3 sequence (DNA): TGTGCCAGCAGTCTCCTTGTCGAGCCCCAGCATTTT.

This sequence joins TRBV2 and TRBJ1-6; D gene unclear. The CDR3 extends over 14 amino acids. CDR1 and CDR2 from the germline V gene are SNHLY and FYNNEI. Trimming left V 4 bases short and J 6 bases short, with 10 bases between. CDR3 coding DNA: TGTGCCAGCAGTGTTGGGCAGACTAATTCACCCCTCCACTTT. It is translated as CASSVGQTNSPLHF. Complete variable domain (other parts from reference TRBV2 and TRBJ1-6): EPEVTQTPSHQVTQMGQEVILRCVPISNHLYFYWYRQILGQKVEFLVSFYNNEISEKSEIFDDQFSVERPDGSNFTLKIRSTKLEDSAMYFCASSVGQTNSPLHFGNGTRLTVT.

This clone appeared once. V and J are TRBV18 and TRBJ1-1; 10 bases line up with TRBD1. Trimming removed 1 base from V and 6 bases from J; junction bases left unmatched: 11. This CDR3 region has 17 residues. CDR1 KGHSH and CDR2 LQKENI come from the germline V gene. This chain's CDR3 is CASSPLPGTGAFAEAFF. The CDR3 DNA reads TGTGCCAGCTCACCACTCCCCGGGACAGGGGCGTTTGCTGAAGCTTTCTTT.

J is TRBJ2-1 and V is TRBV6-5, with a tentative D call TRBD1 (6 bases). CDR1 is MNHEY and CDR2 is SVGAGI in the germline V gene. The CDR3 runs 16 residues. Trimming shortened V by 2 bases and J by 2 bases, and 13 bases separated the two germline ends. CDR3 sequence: CASSYQGPSPYNEQFF. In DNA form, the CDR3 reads TGTGCCAGCAGTTACCAGGGGCCCTCTCCCTACAATGAGCAGTTCTTC.

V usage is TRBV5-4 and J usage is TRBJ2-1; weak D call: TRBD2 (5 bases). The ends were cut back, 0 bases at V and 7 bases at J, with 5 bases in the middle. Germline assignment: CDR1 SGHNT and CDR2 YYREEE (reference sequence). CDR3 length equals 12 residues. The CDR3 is CASSLGRNEQFF. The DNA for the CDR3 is TGTGCCAGCAGCTTGGGGAGGAATGAGCAGTTCTTC.

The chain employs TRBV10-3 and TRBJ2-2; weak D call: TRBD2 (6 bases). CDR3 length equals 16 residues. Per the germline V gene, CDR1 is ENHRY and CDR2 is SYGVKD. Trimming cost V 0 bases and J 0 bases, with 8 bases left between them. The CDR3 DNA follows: TGTGCCATCAGTGAGTCGGGGGGAGCGAACACCGGGGAGCTGTTTTTT. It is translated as CAISESGGANTGELFF.

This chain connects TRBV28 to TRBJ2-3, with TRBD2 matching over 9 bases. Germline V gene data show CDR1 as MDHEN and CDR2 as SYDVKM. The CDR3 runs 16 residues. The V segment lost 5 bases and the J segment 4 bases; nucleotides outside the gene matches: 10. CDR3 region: CASSPLAGAFADTQYF. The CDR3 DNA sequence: TGTGCCAGCAGTCCATTAGCGGGAGCCTTCGCAGATACGCAGTATTTT.

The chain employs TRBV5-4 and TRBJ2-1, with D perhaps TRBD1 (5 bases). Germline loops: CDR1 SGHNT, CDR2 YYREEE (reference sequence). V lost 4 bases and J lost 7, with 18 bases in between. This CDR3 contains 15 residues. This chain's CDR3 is CASSPAQELRNEQFF. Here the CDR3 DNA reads TGTGCCAGCAGCCCTGCACAGGAACTGAGGAATGAGCAGTTCTTC.

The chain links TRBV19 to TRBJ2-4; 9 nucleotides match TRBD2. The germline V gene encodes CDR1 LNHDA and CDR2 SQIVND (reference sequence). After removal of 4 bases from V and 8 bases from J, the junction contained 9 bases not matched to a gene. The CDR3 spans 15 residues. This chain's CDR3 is CASSTAGTSWDIQYF. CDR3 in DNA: TGTGCCAGTAGTACCGCCGGGACTAGCTGGGACATTCAGTACTTC.

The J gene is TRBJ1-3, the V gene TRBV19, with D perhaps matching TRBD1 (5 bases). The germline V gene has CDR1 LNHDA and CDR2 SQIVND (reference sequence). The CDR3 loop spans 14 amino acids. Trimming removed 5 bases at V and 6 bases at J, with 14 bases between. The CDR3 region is CASSLRGGENTIYF. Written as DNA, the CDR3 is TGTGCCAGTAGTCTTCGGGGGGGGGAAAACACCATATATTTT. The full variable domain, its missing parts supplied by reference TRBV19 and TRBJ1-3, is DGGITQSPKYLFRKEGQNVTLSCEQNLNHDAMYWYRQDPGQGLRLIYYSQIVNDFQKGDIAEGYSVSREKKESFPLTVTSAQKNPTAFYLCASSLRGGENTIYFGEGSWLTVV.

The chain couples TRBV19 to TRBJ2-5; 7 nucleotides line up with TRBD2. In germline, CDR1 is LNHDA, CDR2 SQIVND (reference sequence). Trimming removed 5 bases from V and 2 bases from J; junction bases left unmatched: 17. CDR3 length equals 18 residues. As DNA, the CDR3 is TGTGCCAGTAGTCGAGGACGACGACGGGGGGTGGGGCAAGAGACCCAGTACTTC. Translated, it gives CASSRGRRRGVGQETQYF.

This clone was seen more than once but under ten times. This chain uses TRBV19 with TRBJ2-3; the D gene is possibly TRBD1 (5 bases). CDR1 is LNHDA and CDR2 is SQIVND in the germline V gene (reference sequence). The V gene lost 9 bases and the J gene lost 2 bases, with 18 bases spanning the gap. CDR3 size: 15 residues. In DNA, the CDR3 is TGTGCCAGCCAGACGTCAGGGATATCCACAGATACGCAGTATTTT. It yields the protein CASQTSGISTDTQYF.

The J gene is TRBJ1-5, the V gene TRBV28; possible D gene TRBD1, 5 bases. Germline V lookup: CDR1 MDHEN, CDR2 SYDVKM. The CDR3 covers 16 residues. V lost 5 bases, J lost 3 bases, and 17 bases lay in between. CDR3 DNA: TGTGCCAGCAGTCCCCCGGGAGGGGTCCTCAATCAGCCCCAGCATTTT. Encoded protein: CASSPPGGVLNQPQHF.

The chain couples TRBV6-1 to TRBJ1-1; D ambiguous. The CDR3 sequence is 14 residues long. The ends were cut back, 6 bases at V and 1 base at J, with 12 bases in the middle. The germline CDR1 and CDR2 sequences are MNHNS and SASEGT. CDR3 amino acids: CASRDQVTNTEAFF. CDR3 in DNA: TGTGCCAGCAGGGATCAGGTAACGAACACTGAAGCTTTCTTT.

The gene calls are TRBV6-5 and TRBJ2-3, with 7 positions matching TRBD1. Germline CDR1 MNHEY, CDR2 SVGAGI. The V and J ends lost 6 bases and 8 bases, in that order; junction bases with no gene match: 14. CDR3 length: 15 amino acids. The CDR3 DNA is TGTGCCAGCAGACCTACAGGGGCCGCGTATGGTACGCAGTATTTT. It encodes CASRPTGAAYGTQYF.

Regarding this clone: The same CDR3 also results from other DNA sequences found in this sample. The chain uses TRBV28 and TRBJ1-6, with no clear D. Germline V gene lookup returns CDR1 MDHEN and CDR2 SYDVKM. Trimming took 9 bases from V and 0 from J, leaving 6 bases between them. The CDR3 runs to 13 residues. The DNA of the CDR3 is TGTGCCAGTCTTAGCTCCTATAATTCACCCCTCCACTTT. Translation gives CASLSSYNSPLHF.

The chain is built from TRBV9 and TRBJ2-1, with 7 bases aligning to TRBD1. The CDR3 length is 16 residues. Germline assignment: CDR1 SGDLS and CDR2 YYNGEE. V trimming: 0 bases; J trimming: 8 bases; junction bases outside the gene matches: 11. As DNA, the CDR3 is TGTGCCAGCAGCGTAGGGAAGGGGGCGGAATTCTATGAGCAGTTCTTC. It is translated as CASSVGKGAEFYEQFF.

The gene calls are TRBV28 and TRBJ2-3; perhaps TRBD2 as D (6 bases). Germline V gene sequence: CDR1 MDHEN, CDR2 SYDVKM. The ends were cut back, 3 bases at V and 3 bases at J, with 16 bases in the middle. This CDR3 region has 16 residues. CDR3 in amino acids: CASSLPQGGVTDTQYF. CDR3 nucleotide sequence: TGTGCCAGCAGTTTGCCGCAAGGCGGGGTAACAGATACGCAGTATTTT.

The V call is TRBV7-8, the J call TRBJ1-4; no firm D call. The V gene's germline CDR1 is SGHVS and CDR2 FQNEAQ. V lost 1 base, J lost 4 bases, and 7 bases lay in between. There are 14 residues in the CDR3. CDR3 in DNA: TGTGCCAGCAGCTTAGTGTACGGTAATGAAAAACTGTTTTTT. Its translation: CASSLVYGNEKLFF.

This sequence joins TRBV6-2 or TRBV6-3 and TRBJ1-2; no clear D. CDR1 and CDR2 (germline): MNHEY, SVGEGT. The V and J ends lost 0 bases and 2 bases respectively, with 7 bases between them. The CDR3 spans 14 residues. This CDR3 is CASSYSGRNYGYTF. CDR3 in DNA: TGTGCCAGCAGTTACTCGGGCAGAAACTATGGCTACACCTTC.

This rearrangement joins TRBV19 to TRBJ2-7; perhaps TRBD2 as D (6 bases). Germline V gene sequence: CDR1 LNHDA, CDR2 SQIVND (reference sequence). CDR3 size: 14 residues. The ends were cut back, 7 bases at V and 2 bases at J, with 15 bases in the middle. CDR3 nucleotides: TGTGCCAGTACCCCCGTCGGAGGGACCTACGAGCAGTACTTC. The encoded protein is CASTPVGGTYEQYF.